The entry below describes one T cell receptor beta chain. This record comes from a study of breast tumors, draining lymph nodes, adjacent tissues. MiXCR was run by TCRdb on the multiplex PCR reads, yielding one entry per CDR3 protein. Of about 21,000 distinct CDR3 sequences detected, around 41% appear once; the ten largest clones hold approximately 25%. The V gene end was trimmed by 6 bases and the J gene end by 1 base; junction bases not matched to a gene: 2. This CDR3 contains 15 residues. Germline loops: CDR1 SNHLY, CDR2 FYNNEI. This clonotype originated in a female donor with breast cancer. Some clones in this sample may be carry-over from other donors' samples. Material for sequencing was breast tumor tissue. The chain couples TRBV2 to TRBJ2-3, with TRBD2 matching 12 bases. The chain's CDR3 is CASRRTSGGTDTQYF. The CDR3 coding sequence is TGTGCCAGCAGAAGGACTAGCGGGGGCACAGATACGCAGTATTTT.